The entry that follows covers one T cell receptor beta chain sequence. Its antigen is currently unknown. This entry is derived from a study of T-cell memory formation after mild COVID-19. As for the study in general: For the most part, TCR clusters were specific to one donor.

A single record per CDR3 protein comes from TCRdb applying MiXCR to the 5' RACE reads. The sample holds about 350,000 distinct CDR3 sequences, 20% to 25% seen once. Study outcomes and limitations: Later expanders leaned toward CD4+, whereas clones contracting from day 15 to 85 were balanced CD4/CD8.

The sample consisted of PBMCs or a T cell subset sorted from them (not recorded which). The TCR sequence derives from a man younger than 35 who had mild COVID-19 (a few samples of this study predate the infection). Cell type and time point are not known.

CDR3 sequence: CSARNRVGQPQHF. The CDR3, as DNA: TGCAGTGCTCGGAACAGGGTAGGTCAGCCCCAGCATTTT. This rearrangement joins TRBV20-1 to TRBJ1-5, with a tentative D call TRBD1 (6 bases). V lost 5 bases and J lost 6, with 14 bases in between. This CDR3 contains 13 residues. Germline-derived CDR1 and CDR2 are DFQATT and SNEGSKA (reference sequence).